Presented here are 14 T cell receptor beta chains from one specimen sequenced in a study of response to subunit inactivated influenza vaccine. TCRdb analysed the RT-PCR reads with MiXCR anew, one entry per CDR3 protein. The repertoire consists of 500,000 to 550,000 distinct CDR3 sequences, with 6.5% to 8% occurring once and the leading ten covering around 13%. This specimen consisted of PBMCs from blood, obtained less than 30 months after vaccination. These receptors originate from a man between 50 and 69 years old who received an inactivated influenza vaccine.

The table lists this clonotype with a few counts. The rearrangement links TRBV28 to TRBJ2-2; unclear D gene. The CDR3 totals 15 residues. V lost 4 bases, J lost 3 bases, and 12 bases lay in between. Germline V gene sequence: CDR1 MDHEN, CDR2 SYDVKM. In DNA, the CDR3 is TGTGCCAGCAGTTGGCAGATCGGTGACACCGGGGAGCTGTTTTTT. Its protein product is CASSWQIGDTGELFF. Using reference TRBV28 and TRBJ2-2 for the parts outside the CDR3, the full variable domain is DVKVTQSSRYLVKRTGEKVFLECVQDMDHENMFWYRQDPGLGLRLIYFSYDVKMKEKGDIPEGYSVSREKKERFSLILESASTNQTSMYLCASSWQIGDTGELFFGEGSRLTVL.

V and J are TRBV7-2 and TRBJ2-2; no clear D gene. This CDR3 has 13 residues. CDR1 is SGHTA and CDR2 is FQGNSA in the germline V gene. V lost 1 base and J lost 5, with 5 bases in between. As DNA, the CDR3 is TGTGCCAGCAGCTTAGATGTGACCGGGGAGCTGTTTTTT. Its translation is CASSLDVTGELFF.

This chain joins TRBV5-5 and TRBJ2-7, with a weak D call TRBD2 (7 bases). V was cut by 4 bases and J by 1 base, with 21 bases left in between. Germline V lookup: CDR1 SGHKS, CDR2 YYEKEE (reference sequence). The CDR3 extends over 17 amino acids. The CDR3, as DNA: TGTGCCAGCAGCAAAGCCAATCGGGGGGCGGTATCCTACGAGCAGTACTTC. This gives the protein CASSKANRGAVSYEQYF.

This clonotype was detected many times. The chain carries TRBV30 and TRBJ2-5; D perhaps matches TRBD1 (5 bases). V lost 4 bases and J 1 base, leaving 10 bases between the germline ends. The germline CDR1 and CDR2 sequences are GTSNPN and SVGIG (reference sequence). This CDR3 has 13 residues. This chain's CDR3 is CAWIRQSQETQYF. The CDR3 nucleotides are TGTGCCTGGATCCGACAGTCCCAAGAGACCCAGTACTTC.

This chain joins TRBV20-1 and TRBJ2-3, with TRBD1 identical over 8 bases. Germline V gene lookup returns CDR1 DFQATT and CDR2 SNEGSKA (reference sequence). V lost 5 bases and J lost 2; bases outside the gene matches: 6. The CDR3 has 14 amino acids. CDR3 amino acids: CSALHQGATDTQYF. CDR3 in DNA: TGCAGTGCTCTACATCAGGGGGCCACAGATACGCAGTATTTT.

The chain carries TRBV7-2 and TRBJ2-7; D is ambiguous. Germline V gives CDR1 SGHTA, CDR2 FQGNSA. Trimming took off 5 bases at V and 4 bases at J, with 9 bases between the two ends. The CDR3 is 12 amino acids. CDR3 nucleotides: TGTGCCAGCAGCATCACTCCGTACGAGCAGTACTTC. This gives the protein CASSITPYEQYF.

This clonotype was seen ten or more times. The rearrangement joins TRBV10-3 to TRBJ2-1, with D uncertain. In germline, CDR1 is ENHRY, CDR2 SYGVKD. Trimming took 7 bases from V and 4 from J, leaving 17 bases between them. CDR3 length: 15 residues. The CDR3, as DNA: TGTGCCATCAAAGGCTCCGAGACACCTTACAATGAGCAGTTCTTC. Encoded protein: CAIKGSETPYNEQFF.

This clonotype was seen ten or more times. The rearrangement joins TRBV7-2 to TRBJ2-5; D not resolved. V was pared by 3 bases and J by 5 bases, with 7 bases between. The CDR3 covers 12 residues. CDR1 is SGHTA and CDR2 is FQGNSA in the germline V gene. CDR3 sequence reads: CASSFSKETQYF. CDR3 DNA: TGTGCCAGCAGCTTTTCAAAGGAGACCCAGTACTTC.

The genes are TRBV11-2 and TRBJ2-1; the match to TRBD2 covers 13 bases. The CDR3 sequence is 17 residues long. V was pared by 6 bases and J by 6 bases, with 11 bases of the junction left unmatched. Germline V gene data show CDR1 as SGHAT and CDR2 as FQNNGV. In nucleotides, the CDR3 is TGTGCCAGCAGAAAGACTAGCGGGAGGTTGTACTTCAATGAGCAGTTCTTC. This encodes CASRKTSGRLYFNEQFF.

There are many counts of this clonotype. This rearrangement joins TRBV2 to TRBJ2-2; no firm D call. There are 13 residues in the CDR3. Germline V lookup: CDR1 SNHLY, CDR2 FYNNEI. V was shortened by 4 bases and J by 5 bases, with 8 bases between the two germline ends. The DNA of the CDR3 is TGTGCCAGCAGTGGCTTTGGGACCGGGGAGCTGTTTTTT. Amino acids: CASSGFGTGELFF. The whole variable domain, filled in from reference TRBV2 and TRBJ2-2, reads EPEVTQTPSHQVTQMGQEVILRCVPISNHLYFYWYRQILGQKVEFLVSFYNNEISEKSEIFDDQFSVERPDGSNFTLKIRSTKLEDSAMYFCASSGFGTGELFFGEGSRLTVL.

This clonotype was detected only a few times. The chain couples TRBV7-6 to TRBJ1-5; D possibly corresponds to TRBD1 (5 bases). The CDR3 has 15 amino acids. Trimming took off 4 bases at V and 3 bases at J, with 13 bases between the two ends. Germline CDR1 and CDR2: SGHVS and FNYEAQ. CDR3 sequence reads: CASSSMEGTNQPQHF. The CDR3 nucleotides read TGTGCCAGCAGCTCGATGGAGGGGACCAATCAGCCCCAGCATTTT.

This rearrangement joins TRBV7-9 to TRBJ2-5; unclear D gene. The length of the CDR3 is 15 residues. The V and J ends lost 2 bases and 5 bases respectively, with 15 bases between them. In germline, CDR1 is SEHNR, CDR2 FQNEAQ (reference sequence). Here the CDR3 reads CASSLSPGFVETQYF. The CDR3, as DNA: TGTGCCAGCAGCTTAAGCCCTGGGTTTGTGGAGACCCAGTACTTC.

This clonotype appeared a few times. The rearrangement joins TRBV3-1 to TRBJ1-1; no clear D. Germline V CDR1 and CDR2: LGHDT, YNNKEL (reference sequence). Trimming took 0 bases from V and 10 from J, leaving 12 bases between them. The CDR3 is made up of 13 amino acids. CDR3 residues: CASSQDEARGAFF. Here the CDR3 DNA reads TGTGCCAGCAGCCAAGATGAGGCGCGGGGAGCTTTCTTT. Looking up the rest from reference TRBV3-1 and TRBJ1-1 gives the full variable domain: DTAVSQTPKYLVTQMGNDKSIKCEQNLGHDTMYWYKQDSKKFLKIMFSYNNKELIINETVPNRFSPKSPDKAHLNLHINSLELGDSAVYFCASSQDEARGAFFGQGTRLTVV.

The sample holds a few counts of this clonotype. The genes are TRBV28 and TRBJ2-1; TRBD2 matches 8 bases. Germline lookup yields CDR1 MDHEN and CDR2 SYDVKM. V shed 6 bases and J 9 bases; nucleotides not matched to a gene: 7. The length of the CDR3 is 13 residues. CDR3 in amino acids: CASREVAGIEQFF. The CDR3, as DNA: TGTGCCAGCAGGGAAGTAGCGGGAATTGAGCAGTTCTTC.